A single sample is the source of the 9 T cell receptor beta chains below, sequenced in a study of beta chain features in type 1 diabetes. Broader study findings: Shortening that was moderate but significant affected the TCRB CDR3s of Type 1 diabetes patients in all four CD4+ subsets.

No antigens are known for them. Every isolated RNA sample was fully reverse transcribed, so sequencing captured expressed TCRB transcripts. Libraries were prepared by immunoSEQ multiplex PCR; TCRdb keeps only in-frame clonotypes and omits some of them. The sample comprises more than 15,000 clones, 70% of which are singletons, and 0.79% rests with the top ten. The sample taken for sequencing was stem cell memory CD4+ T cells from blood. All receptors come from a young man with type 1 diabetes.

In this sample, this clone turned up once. The CDR3 nucleotides are TGTGCCAGTAGTAATCGGCAGACATTGAGAGCTTTCTTT. This gives the protein CASSNRQTLRAFF. The genes are TRBV19 and TRBJ1-1, with unresolved D. The CDR3 has 13 amino acids. V was pared by 4 bases and J by 10 bases, with 16 bases between. The germline CDR1 and CDR2 sequences are LNHDA and SQIVND (reference sequence).

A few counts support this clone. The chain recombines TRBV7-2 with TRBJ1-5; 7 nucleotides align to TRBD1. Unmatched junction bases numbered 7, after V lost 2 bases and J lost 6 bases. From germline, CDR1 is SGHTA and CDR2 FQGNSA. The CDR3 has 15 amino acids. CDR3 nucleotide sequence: TGTGCCAGCAGCTTAATAGGGGGCGCAGGTCAGCCCCAGCATTTT. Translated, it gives CASSLIGGAGQPQHF.

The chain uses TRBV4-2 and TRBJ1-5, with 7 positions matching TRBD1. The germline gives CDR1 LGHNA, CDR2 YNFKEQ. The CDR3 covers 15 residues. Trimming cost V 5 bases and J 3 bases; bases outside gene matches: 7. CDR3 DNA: TGTGCCAGCAGCGGCCGGGACAGCATCAATCAGCCCCAGCATTTT. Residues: CASSGRDSINQPQHF.

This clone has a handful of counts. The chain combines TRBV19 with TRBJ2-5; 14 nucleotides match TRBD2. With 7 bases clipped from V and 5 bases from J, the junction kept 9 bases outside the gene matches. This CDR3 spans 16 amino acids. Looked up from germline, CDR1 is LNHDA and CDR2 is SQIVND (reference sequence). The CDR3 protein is CASTLTSGGAGETQYF. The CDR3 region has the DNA TGTGCCAGTACCCTGACTAGCGGGGGGGCCGGGGAGACCCAGTACTTC.

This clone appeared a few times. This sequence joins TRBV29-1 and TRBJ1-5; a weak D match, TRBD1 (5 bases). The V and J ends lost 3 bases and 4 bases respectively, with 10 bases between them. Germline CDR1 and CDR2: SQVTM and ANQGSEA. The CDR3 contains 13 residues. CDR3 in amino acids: CSVEGGRNQPQHF. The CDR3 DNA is TGCAGCGTTGAGGGGGGAAGAAATCAGCCCCAGCATTTT.

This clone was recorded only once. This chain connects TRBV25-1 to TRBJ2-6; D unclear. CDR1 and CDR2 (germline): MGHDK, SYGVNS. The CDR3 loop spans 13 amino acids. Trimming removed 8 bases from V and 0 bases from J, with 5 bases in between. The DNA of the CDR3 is TGTGCCAGCCTACTCTCTGGGGCCAACGTCCTGACTTTC. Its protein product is CASLLSGANVLTF.

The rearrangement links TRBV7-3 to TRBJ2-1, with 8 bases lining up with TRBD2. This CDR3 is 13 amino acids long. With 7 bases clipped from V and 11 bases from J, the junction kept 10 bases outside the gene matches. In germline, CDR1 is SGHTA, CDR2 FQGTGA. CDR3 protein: CASTPTPGGQQFF. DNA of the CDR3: TGTGCCAGCACCCCTACCCCGGGGGGGCAGCAGTTCTTC. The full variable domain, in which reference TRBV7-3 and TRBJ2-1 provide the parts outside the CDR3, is GAGVSQTPSNKVTEKGKYVELRCDPISGHTALYWYRQSLGQGPEFLIYFQGTGAADDSGLPNDRFFAVRPEGSVSTLKIQRTERGDSAVYLCASTPTPGGQQFFGPGTRLTVL.

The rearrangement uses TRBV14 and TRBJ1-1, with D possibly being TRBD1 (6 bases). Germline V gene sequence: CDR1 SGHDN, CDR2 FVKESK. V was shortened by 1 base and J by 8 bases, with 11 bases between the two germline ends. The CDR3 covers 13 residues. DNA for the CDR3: TGTGCCAGCAGCCAAGCGAGGACAGCCGAAGCTTTCTTT. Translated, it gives CASSQARTAEAFF.

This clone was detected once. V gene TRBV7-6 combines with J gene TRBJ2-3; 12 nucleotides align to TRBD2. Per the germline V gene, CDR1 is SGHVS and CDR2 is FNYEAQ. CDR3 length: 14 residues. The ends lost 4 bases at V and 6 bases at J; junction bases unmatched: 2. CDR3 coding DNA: TGTGCCAGCAGCTCTACTAGCGGGGGGGATACGCAGTATTTT. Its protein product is CASSSTSGGDTQYF.